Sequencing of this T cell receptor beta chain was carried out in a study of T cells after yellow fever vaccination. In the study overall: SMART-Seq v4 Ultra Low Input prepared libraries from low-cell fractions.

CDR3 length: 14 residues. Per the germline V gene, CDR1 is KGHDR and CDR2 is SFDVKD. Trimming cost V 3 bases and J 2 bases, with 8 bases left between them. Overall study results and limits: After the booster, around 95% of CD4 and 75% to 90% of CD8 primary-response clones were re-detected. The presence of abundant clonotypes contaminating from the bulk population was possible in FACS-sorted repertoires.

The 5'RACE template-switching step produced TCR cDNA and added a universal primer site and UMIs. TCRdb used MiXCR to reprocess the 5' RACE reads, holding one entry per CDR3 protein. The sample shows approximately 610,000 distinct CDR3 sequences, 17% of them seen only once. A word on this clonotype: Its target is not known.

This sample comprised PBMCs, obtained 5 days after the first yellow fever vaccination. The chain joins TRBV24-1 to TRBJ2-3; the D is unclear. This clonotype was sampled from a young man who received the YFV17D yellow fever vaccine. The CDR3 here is CATSDVGSTDTQYF. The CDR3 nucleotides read TGTGCCACCAGTGATGTGGGATCCACAGATACGCAGTATTTT.